The present T cell receptor beta chain was sequenced within a study of cytomegalovirus exposure and HLA in healthy donors. The PCR contained 60 Vbeta and 13 Jbeta primers. Assay: immunoSEQ multiplex PCR; the TCRdb copy retains only in-frame clones and omits some. Its clone listing holds 150,000 or so clones. Whole-study results and caveats: Some highly shared sequence variants likely arose as a pipeline artifact.

Comment on this clone: The antigen is unknown.

Germline values: CDR1 MNHEY, CDR2 SVGAGI. V was clipped by 2 bases and J by 6 bases; unmatched bases: 5. The CDR3 is 14 amino acids. The origin of this receptor is a woman between 18 and 29 years old in good health and CMV-seronegative. The source material was PBMCs. The V and J genes are TRBV6-5 and TRBJ1-1, with 8 bases aligning to TRBD1. CDR3 coding DNA: TGTGCCAGCAGTTACAGGTCAGGGGGCTCTGAAGCTTTCTTT. Translation gives CASSYRSGGSEAFF.